The 11 T cell receptor beta chains below were found in one sample sequenced in a study of T cells after posttransplantation cyclophosphamide. The naive gate required viable CD3+CD4+ or CD3+CD8+ cells with CCR7+CD45RA+CD45RO-CD95-CD27+CD28+ phenotype. Data came from immunoSEQ multiplex PCR; TCRdb stores just in-frame clones and leaves some out. The sample records about 22,000 clones, approximately 97% being singletons. The sample comprised naive CD4+ T cells sorted from PBMCs. These receptor sequences come from a middle-aged man in good health, CMV-negative, and a related stem cell transplant donor.

The J gene is TRBJ1-1, the V gene TRBV6-5; D is unresolved. The V gene's germline CDR1 is MNHEY and CDR2 SVGAGI. The CDR3 loop spans 16 amino acids. Between the trimmed V and J ends, which lost 1 base and 0 bases, there was a span of 12 bases. The CDR3 nucleotides are TGTGCCAGCAGTTACTACAAACCCACAGTGAACACTGAAGCTTTCTTT. This sequence encodes CASSYYKPTVNTEAFF.

The rearrangement uses TRBV2 and TRBJ1-4, with a tentative D call TRBD1 (6 bases). Trimming removed 8 bases at V and 8 bases at J, with 21 bases between. This CDR3 is built from 15 residues. Germline V lookup: CDR1 SNHLY, CDR2 FYNNEI. The DNA of the CDR3 is TGTGCCAGCGGAGGTTTCGGGACAAGGGGGGAAAAACTGTTTTTT. Translating it yields CASGGFGTRGEKLFF.

This clone was detected once. The chain is built from TRBV29-1 and TRBJ2-7; 8 bases fit TRBD1. V was pared by 4 bases and J by 4 bases, with 6 bases of the junction left unmatched. This CDR3 is 13 amino acids long. Germline assignment: CDR1 SQVTM and CDR2 ANQGSEA. The CDR3 sequence: CSVGAGGDYEQYF. CDR3 sequence (DNA): TGCAGCGTTGGGGCAGGGGGCGATTACGAGCAGTACTTC.

CDR3: CASSYSGANPYEQYF. The DNA for the CDR3 is TGTGCCAGCAGTTACTCGGGGGCAAACCCCTACGAGCAGTACTTC. The V and J genes are TRBV6-6 and TRBJ2-7; D may be TRBD1 (6 bases). V lost 0 bases and J 2 bases, leaving 11 bases between the germline ends. The CDR3 is 15 residues long. CDR1 and CDR2 from the germline V gene are MNHNY and SVGAGI (reference sequence).

The CDR3 is CASSQGGTGGVFTEAFF. The CDR3 nucleotides are TGTGCCAGCAGCCAAGGGGGGACAGGAGGGGTTTTCACTGAAGCTTTCTTT. The chain joins TRBV14 to TRBJ1-1; 8 positions agree with TRBD1. The CDR3 extends over 17 amino acids. Germline-derived CDR1 and CDR2 are SGHDN and FVKESK. V dropped 1 base and J dropped 4; count of bases not matched to a gene: 11.

This clone appeared once. This CDR3 reads CASSLSGSSDTQYF. CDR3 sequence (DNA): TGTGCCAGCAGTTTGTCGGGATCGTCAGATACGCAGTATTTT. This chain connects TRBV5-8 to TRBJ2-3; tentatively, D is TRBD2 (5 bases). CDR3 length: 14 residues. V was clipped by 5 bases and J by 4 bases, with 14 bases between them. Germline V gives CDR1 SGHTS, CDR2 YDEGEE.

The chain employs TRBV7-9 and TRBJ2-2; the match to TRBD2 covers 8 bases. The germline V gene encodes CDR1 SEHNR and CDR2 FQNEAQ (reference sequence). The V and J ends lost 5 bases and 6 bases, in that order; junction bases with no gene match: 5. The CDR3 runs 14 residues. The CDR3 spells CASSAPGGAGELFF. The CDR3 DNA reads TGTGCCAGCAGCGCCCCGGGGGGGGCCGGGGAGCTGTTTTTT.

The DNA of the CDR3 is TGTGCCAGCAGCGTGGGGCAAACGCCCTACAATGAGCAGTTCTTC. It specifies CASSVGQTPYNEQFF. The V gene is TRBV9, the J gene TRBJ2-1; possible D gene TRBD1, 5 bases. Germline lookup yields CDR1 SGDLS and CDR2 YYNGEE. The V end lost 2 bases, the J end lost 2 bases, and 11 bases lay between the germline ends. There are 15 residues in the CDR3.

This clone came up once. The rearrangement uses TRBV6-1 and TRBJ1-2, with TRBD1 matching over 8 bases. The CDR3 runs 14 residues. The V segment lost 7 bases and the J segment 1 base; nucleotides outside the gene matches: 5. Germline CDR1 is MNHNS and CDR2 is SASEGT. DNA for the CDR3: TGTGCCAGCACCCGACAGGGGAATAACTATGGCTACACCTTC. Translated, it gives CASTRQGNNYGYTF.

The V and J genes are TRBV7-9 and TRBJ2-1; 12 bases fit TRBD2. J was trimmed by 6 bases and V by 0 bases; bases with no gene match: 3. Germline assignment: CDR1 SEHNR and CDR2 FQNEAQ (reference sequence). The CDR3 length is 16 residues. CDR3: CASSLAGTSGSNEQFF. The CDR3 coding sequence is TGTGCCAGCAGCTTAGCAGGGACTAGCGGGTCCAATGAGCAGTTCTTC. The complete variable domain, with remaining parts taken from reference TRBV7-9 and TRBJ2-1, reads DTGVSQNPRHKITKRGQNVTFRCDPISEHNRLYWYRQTLGQGPEFLTYFQNEAQLEKSRLLSDRFSAERPKGSFSTLEIQRTEQGDSAMYLCASSLAGTSGSNEQFFGPGTRLTVL.

This clone was seen just once. This chain links TRBV5-1 with TRBJ2-2; D might be TRBD1 (6 bases). Germline assignment: CDR1 SGHRS and CDR2 YFSETQ. Trimming stripped 3 bases from V and 0 bases from J, with 12 bases between. The CDR3 length is 16 residues. CDR3 sequence: CASSWGNRANTGELFF. The CDR3 DNA follows: TGCGCCAGCAGCTGGGGGAACAGGGCGAACACCGGGGAGCTGTTTTTT.